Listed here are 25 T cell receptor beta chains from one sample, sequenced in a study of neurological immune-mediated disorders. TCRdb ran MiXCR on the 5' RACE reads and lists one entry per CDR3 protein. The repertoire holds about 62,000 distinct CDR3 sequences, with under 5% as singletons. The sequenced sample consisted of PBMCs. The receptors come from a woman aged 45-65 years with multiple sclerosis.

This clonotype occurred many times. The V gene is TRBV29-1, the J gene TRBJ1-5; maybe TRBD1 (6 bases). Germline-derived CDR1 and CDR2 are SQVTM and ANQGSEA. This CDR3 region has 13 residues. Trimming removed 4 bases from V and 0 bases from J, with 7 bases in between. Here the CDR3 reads CSVGTASNQPQHF. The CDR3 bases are TGCAGCGTTGGGACAGCTAGCAATCAGCCCCAGCATTTT.

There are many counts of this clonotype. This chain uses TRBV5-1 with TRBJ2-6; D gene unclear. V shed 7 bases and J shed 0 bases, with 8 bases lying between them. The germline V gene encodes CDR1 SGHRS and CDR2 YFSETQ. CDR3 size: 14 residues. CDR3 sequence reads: CASGTDSGANVLTF. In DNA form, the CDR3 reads TGCGCCAGCGGAACCGACTCTGGGGCCAACGTCCTGACTTTC.

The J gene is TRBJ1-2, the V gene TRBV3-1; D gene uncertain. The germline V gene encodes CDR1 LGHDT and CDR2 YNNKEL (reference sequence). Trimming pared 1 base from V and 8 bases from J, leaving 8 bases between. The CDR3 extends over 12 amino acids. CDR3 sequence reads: CASSQAAGGYTF. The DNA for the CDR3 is TGTGCCAGCAGCCAAGCCGCAGGAGGCTACACCTTC. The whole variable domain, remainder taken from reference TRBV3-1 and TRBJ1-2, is DTAVSQTPKYLVTQMGNDKSIKCEQNLGHDTMYWYKQDSKKFLKIMFSYNNKELIINETVPNRFSPKSPDKAHLNLHINSLELGDSAVYFCASSQAAGGYTFGSGTRLTVV.

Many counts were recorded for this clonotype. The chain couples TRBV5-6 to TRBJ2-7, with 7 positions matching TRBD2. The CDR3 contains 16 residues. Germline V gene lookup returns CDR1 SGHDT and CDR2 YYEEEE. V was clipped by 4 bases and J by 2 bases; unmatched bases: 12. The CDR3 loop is CASSPGWGGMAYEQYF. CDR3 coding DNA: TGTGCCAGCAGCCCCGGCTGGGGGGGGATGGCCTACGAGCAGTACTTC.

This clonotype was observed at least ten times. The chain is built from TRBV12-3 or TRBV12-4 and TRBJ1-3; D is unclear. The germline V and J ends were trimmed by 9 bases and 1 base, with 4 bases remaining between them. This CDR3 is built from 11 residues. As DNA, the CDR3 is TGTGCCAGTGGGTCTGGAAACACCATATATTTT. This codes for CASGSGNTIYF.

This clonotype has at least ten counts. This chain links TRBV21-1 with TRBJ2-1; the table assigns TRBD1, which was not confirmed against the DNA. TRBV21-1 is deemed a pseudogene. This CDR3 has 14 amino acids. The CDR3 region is CASSNSPRAGEQFF. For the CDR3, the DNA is TGTGCCAGCAGCAACTCCCCCAGGGCTGGTGAGCAGTTCTTC.

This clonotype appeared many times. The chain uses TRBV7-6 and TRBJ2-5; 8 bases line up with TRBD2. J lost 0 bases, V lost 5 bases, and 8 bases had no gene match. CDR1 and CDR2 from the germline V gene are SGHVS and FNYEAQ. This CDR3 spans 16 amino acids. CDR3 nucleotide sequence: TGTGCCAGCAGCCCAACTAGCGGAGTACACCAAGAGACCCAGTACTTC. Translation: CASSPTSGVHQETQYF.

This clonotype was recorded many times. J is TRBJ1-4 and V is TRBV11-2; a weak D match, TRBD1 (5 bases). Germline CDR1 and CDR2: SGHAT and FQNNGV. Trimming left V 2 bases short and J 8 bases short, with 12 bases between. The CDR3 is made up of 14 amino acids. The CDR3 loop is CASSLRGDREKLFF. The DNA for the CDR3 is TGTGCCAGCAGCTTAAGAGGGGATAGGGAAAAACTGTTTTTT.

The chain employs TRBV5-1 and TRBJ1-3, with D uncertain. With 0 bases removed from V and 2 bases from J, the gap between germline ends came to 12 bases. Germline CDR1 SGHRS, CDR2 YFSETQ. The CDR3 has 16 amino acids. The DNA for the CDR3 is TGCGCCAGCAGCTTGGGTGGGGAAACTGCTGGAAACACCATATATTTT. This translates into CASSLGGETAGNTIYF.

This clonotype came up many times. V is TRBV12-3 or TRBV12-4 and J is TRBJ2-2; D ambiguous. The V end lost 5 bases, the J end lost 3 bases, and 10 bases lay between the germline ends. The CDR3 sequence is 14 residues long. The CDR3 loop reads CASSPPHDTGELFF. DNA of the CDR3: TGTGCCAGCAGTCCCCCACATGACACCGGGGAGCTGTTTTTT.

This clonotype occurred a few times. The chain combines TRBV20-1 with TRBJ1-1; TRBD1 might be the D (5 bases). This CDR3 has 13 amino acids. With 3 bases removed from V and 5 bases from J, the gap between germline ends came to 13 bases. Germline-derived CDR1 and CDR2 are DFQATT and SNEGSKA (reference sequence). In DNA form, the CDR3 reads TGCAGTGCTAGTAGGGGAAAGAGTACTGAAGCTTTCTTT. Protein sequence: CSASRGKSTEAFF.

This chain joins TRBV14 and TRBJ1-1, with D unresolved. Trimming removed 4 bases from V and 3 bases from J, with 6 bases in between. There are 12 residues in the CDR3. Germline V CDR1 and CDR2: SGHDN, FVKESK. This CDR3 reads CASSPGHTEAFF. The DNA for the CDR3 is TGTGCCAGCAGCCCCGGGCACACTGAAGCTTTCTTT.

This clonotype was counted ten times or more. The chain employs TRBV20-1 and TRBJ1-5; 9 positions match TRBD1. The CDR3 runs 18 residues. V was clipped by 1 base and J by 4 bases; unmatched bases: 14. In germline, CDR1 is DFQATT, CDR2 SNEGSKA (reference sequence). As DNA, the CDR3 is TGCAGTGCTAGAGGACGGACAGGGGCTACTATTCATAATCAGCCCCAGCATTTT. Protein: CSARGRTGATIHNQPQHF.

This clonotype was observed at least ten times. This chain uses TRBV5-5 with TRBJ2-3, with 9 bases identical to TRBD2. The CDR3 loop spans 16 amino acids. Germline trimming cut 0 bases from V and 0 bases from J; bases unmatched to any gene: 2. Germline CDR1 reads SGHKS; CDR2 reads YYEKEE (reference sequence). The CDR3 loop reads CASSLDLAGSTDTQYF. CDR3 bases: TGTGCCAGCAGCTTGGATCTAGCGGGGAGCACAGATACGCAGTATTTT. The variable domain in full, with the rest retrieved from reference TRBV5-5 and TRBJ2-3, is DAGVTQSPTHLIKTRGQQVTLRCSPISGHKSVSWYQQVLGQGPQFIFQYYEKEERGRGNFPDRFSARQFPNYSSELNVNALLLGDSALYLCASSLDLAGSTDTQYFGPGTRLTVL.

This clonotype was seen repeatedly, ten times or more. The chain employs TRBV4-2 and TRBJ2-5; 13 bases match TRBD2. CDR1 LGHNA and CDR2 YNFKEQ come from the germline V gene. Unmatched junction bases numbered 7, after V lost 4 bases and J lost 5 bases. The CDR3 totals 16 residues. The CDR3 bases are TGTGCCAGCAGCCTCCCCGCGACTAGCGGGGGGGAGACCCAGTACTTC. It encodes CASSLPATSGGETQYF.

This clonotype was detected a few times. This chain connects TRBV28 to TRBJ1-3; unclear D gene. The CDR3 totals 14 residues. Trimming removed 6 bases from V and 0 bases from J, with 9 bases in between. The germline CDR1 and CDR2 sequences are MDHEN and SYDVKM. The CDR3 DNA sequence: TGTGCCAGCAGATCCACGAGCTCTGGAAACACCATATATTTT. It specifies CASRSTSSGNTIYF.

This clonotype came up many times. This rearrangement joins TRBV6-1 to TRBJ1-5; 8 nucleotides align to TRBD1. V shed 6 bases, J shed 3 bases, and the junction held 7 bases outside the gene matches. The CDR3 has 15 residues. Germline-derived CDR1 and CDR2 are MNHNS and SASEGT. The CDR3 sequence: CASSPDRDLNQPQHF. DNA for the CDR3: TGTGCCAGCAGCCCGGACAGGGATCTCAATCAGCCCCAGCATTTT.

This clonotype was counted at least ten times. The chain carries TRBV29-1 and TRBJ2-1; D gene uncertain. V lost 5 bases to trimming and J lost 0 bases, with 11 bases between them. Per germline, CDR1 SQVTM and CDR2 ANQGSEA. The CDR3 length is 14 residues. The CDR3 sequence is CSVRPPSSYNEQFF. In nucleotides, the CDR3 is TGCAGCGTTCGCCCTCCAAGCTCCTACAATGAGCAGTTCTTC.

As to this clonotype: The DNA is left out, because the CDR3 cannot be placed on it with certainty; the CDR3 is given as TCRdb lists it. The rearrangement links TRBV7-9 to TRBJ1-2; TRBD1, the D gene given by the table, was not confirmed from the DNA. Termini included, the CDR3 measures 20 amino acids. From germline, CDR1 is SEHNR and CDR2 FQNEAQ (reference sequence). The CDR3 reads CASSFYICSAPDRPNYGYTF.

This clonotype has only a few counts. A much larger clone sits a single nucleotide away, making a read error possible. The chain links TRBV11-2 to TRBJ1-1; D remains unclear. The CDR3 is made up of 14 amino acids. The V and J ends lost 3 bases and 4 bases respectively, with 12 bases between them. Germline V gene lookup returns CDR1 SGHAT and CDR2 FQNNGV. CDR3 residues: CASSFGQMGTEAFF. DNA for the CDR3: TGTGCCAGCAGCTTCGGTCAAATGGGCACTGAAGCTTTCTTT.

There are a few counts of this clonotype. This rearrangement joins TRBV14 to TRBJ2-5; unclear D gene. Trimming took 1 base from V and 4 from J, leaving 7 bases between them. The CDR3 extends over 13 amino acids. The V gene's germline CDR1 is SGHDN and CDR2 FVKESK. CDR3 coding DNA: TGTGCCAGCAGCCAAGGGAGCAGAGAGACCCAGTACTTC. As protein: CASSQGSRETQYF.

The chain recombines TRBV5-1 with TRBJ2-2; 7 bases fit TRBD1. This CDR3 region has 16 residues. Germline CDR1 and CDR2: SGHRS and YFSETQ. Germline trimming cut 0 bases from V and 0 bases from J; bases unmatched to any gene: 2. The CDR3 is CASSLEGGSNTGELFF. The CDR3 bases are TGCGCCAGCAGCTTGGAAGGGGGCTCGAACACCGGGGAGCTGTTTTTT.

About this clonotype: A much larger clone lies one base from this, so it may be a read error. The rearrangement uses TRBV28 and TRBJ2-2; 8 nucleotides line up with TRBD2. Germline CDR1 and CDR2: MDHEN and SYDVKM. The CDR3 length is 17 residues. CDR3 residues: CACSSPPAGGDTGELFF. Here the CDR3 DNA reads TGTGCCTGCAGTTCGCCTCCCGCGGGGGGAGACACCGGGGAGCTGTTTTTT.

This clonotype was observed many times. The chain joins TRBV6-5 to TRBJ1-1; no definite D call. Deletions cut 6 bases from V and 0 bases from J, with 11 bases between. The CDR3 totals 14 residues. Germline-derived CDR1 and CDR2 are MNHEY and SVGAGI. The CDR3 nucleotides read TGTGCCAGCAGCAAGGTATTTATGAACACTGAAGCTTTCTTT. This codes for CASSKVFMNTEAFF.

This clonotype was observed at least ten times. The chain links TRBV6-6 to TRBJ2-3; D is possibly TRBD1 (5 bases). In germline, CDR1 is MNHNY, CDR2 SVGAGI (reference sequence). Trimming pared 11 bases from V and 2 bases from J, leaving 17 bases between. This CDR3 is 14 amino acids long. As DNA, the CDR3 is TGTGCCGCAAGGACAAACATTATCACAGATACGCAGTATTTT. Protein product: CAARTNIITDTQYF.